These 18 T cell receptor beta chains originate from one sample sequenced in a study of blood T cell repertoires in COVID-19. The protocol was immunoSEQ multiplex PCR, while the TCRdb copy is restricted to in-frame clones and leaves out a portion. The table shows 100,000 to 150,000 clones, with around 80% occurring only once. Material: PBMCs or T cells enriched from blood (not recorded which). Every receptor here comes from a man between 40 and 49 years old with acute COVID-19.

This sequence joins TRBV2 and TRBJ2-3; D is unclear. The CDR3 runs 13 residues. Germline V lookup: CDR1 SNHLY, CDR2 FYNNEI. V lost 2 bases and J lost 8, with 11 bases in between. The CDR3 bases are TGTGCCAGCAGTGAACAGGAAGATAGTACGCAGTATTTT. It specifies CASSEQEDSTQYF.

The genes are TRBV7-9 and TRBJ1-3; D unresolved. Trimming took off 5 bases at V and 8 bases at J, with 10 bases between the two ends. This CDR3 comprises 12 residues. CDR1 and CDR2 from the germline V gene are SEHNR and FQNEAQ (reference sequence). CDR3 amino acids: CASSPPGDTIYF. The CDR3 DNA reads TGTGCCAGCAGCCCACCCGGGGACACCATATATTTT.

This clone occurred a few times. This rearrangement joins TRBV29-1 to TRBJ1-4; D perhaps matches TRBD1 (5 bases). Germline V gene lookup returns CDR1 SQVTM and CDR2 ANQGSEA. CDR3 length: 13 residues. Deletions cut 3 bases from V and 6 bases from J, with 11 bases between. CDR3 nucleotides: TGCAGCGTTGAGGAGGGAGGGGATGAAAAACTGTTTTTT. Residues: CSVEEGGDEKLFF.

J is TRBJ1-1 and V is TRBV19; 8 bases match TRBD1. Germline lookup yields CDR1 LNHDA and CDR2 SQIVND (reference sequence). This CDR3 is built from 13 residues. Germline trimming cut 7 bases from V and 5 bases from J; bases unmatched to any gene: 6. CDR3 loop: CASNDRGPTEAFF. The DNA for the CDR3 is TGTGCCAGTAACGACAGGGGACCAACTGAAGCTTTCTTT.

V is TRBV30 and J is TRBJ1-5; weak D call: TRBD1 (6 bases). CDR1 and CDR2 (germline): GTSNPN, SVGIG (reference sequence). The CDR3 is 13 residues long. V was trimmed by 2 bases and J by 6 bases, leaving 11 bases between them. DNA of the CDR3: TGTGCCTGGAGTCCCACAGGGATTCAGCCCCAGCATTTT. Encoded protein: CAWSPTGIQPQHF.

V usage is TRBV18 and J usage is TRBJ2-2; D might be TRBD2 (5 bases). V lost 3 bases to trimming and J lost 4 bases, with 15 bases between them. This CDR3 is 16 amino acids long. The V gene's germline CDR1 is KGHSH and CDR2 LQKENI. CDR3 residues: CASSPPSGSATGELFF. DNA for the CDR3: TGTGCCAGCTCACCCCCCTCGGGTAGCGCCACCGGGGAGCTGTTTTTT. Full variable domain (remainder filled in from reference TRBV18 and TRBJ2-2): NAGVMQNPRHLVRRRGQEARLRCSPMKGHSHVYWYRQLPEEGLKFMVYLQKENIIDESGMPKERFSAEFPKEGPSILRIQQVVRGDSAAYFCASSPPSGSATGELFFGEGSRLTVL.

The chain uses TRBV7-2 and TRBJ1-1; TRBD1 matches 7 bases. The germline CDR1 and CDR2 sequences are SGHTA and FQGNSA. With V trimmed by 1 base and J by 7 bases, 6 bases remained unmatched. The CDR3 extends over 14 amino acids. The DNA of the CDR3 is TGTGCCAGCAGCTTAGGGGGACAGAGCCTTGAAGCTTTCTTT. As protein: CASSLGGQSLEAFF. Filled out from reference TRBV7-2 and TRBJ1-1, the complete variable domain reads GAGVSQSPSNKVTEKGKDVELRCDPISGHTALYWYRQSLGQGLEFLIYFQGNSAPDKSGLPSDRFSAERTGGSVSTLTIQRTQQEDSAVYLCASSLGGQSLEAFFGQGTRLTVV.

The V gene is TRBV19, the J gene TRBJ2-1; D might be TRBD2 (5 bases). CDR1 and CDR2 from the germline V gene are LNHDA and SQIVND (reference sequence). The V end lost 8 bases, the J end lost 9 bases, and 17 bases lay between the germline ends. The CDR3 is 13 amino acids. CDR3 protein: CASLQSGGSEQFF. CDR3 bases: TGTGCCAGTCTTCAGAGTGGAGGAAGTGAGCAGTTCTTC.

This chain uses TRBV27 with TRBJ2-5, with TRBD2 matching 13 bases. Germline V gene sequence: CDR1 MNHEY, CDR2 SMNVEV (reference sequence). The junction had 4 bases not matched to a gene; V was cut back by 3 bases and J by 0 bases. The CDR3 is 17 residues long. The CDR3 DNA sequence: TGTGCCAGCAGTTTGAGACTAGCGGGAGGCTACCAAGAGACCCAGTACTTC. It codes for CASSLRLAGGYQETQYF.

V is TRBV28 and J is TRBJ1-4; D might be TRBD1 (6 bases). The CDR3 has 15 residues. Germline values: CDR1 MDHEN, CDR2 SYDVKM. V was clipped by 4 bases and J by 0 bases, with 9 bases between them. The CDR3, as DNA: TGTGCCAGCAGTTCGTCAGGGGCAACTAATGAAAAACTGTTTTTT. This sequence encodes CASSSSGATNEKLFF.

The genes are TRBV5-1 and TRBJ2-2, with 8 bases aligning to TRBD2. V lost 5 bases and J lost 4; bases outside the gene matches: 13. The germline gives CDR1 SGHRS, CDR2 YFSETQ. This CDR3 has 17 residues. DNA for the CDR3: TGCGCCAGCAGACCGCGCCGACTAGCGATGGTCACCGGGGAGCTGTTTTTT. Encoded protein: CASRPRRLAMVTGELFF.

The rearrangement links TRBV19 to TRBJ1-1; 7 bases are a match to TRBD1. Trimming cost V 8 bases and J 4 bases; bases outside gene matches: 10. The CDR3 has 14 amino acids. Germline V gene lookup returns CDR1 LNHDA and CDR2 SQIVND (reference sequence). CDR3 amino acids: CASCPRQGVTEAFF. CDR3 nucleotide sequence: TGTGCCAGTTGCCCTCGACAGGGAGTCACTGAAGCTTTCTTT.

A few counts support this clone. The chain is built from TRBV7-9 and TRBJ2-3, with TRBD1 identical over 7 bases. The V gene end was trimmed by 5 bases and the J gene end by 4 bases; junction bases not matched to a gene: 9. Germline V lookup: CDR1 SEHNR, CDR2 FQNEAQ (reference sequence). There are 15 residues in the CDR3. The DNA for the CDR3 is TGTGCCAGCAGCCCGAGGGGGCTTCAGGCAGATACGCAGTATTTT. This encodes CASSPRGLQADTQYF. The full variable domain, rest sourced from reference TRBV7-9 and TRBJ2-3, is DTGVSQNPRHKITKRGQNVTFRCDPISEHNRLYWYRQTLGQGPEFLTYFQNEAQLEKSRLLSDRFSAERPKGSFSTLEIQRTEQGDSAMYLCASSPRGLQADTQYFGPGTRLTVL.

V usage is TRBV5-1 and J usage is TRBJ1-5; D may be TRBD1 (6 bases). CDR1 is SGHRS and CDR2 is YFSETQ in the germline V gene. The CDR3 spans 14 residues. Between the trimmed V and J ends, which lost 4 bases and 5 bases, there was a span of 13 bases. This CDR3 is CASSLDSTYQPQHF. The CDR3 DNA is TGCGCCAGCAGCCTGGACAGCACATATCAGCCCCAGCATTTT.

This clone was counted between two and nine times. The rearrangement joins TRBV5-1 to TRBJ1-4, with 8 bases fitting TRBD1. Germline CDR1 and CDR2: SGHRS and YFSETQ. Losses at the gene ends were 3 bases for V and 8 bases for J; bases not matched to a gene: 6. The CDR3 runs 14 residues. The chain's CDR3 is CASSSQGVGEKLFF. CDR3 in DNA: TGCGCCAGCAGCTCACAGGGGGTTGGAGAAAAACTGTTTTTT.

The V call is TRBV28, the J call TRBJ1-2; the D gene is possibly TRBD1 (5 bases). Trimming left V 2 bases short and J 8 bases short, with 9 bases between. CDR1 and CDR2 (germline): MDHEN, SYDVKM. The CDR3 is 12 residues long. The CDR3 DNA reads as TGTGCCAGCAGTTTACAGGGAGGCGGCTACACCTTC. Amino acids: CASSLQGGGYTF.

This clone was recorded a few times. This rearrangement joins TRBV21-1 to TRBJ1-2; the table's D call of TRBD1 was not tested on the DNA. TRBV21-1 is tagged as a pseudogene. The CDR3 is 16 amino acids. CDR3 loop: CASSKEGTGSNYGYTF. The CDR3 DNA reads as TGTGCCAGCAGCAAAGAAGGGACAGGGAGCAACTATGGCTACACCTTC.

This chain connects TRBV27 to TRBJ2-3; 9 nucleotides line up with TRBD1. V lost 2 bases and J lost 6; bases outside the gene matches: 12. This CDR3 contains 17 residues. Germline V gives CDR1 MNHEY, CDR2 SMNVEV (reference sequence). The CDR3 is CASSLPPGTGFVDTQYF. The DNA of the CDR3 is TGTGCCAGCAGTTTACCTCCCGGGACAGGGTTCGTCGATACGCAGTATTTT.